The clone carrying this TCR beta chain has just one count. This sample was included in a study of blood T cell repertoires in COVID-19. Study-level background: Samples taken during acute and convalescent COVID-19 were collected in the United States, Italy and Spain.

CDR3 length: 15 amino acids. CDR1 is KGHSH and CDR2 is LQKENI in the germline V gene. V was shortened by 4 bases and J by 0 bases, with 9 bases between the two germline ends. Per the original methods: Reference gene primer amplification yielded estimated nucleated cell counts. Here immunoSEQ multiplex PCR was the method, and the copy in TCRdb shows in-frame clones only, minus some. The D gene and trimming were derived from the DNA, and the V and J assignments and clone size from that table. The profile shows around 700,000 clones, 80% to 90% of them singletons. The sample was peripheral blood. This receptor was obtained from a woman aged 18-29 years with acute or convalescent COVID-19. The genes are TRBV18 and TRBJ2-2; TRBD1 is a possible D gene (6 bases). The DNA of the CDR3 is TGTGCCAGCTCACGACAGGACTCGAACACCGGGGAGCTGTTTTTT. It codes for CASSRQDSNTGELFF.